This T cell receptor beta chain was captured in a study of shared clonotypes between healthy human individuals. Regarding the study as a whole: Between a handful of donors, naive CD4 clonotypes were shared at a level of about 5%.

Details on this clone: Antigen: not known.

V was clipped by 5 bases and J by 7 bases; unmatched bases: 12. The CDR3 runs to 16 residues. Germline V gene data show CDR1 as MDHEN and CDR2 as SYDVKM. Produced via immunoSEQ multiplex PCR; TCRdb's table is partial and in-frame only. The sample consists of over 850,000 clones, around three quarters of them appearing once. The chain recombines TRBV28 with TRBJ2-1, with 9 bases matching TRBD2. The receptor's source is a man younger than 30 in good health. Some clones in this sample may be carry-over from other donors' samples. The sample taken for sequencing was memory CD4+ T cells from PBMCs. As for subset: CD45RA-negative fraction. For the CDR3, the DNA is TGTGCCAGCAGTCTTAGCGGGAGAAGGGGAGGAAATGAGCAGTTCTTC. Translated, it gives CASSLSGRRGGNEQFF.